These 27 T cell receptor beta chains share one sample of origin, sequenced in a study of cytotoxic CD8 clonotypes in ibrutinib-treated CLL. Repertoires were generated with immunoSEQ multiplex PCR, while TCRdb's copy carries only in-frame clones and drops some. The sample holds 300,000 to 400,000 clones; around 66% are singletons and the top ten take around 6.3%. Sequencing was performed on PBMCs, taken after 36 months of ibrutinib treatment. The receptors here all came from a human donor with chronic lymphocytic leukemia.

Worth noting for this clone: Other DNA sequences from this sample encode an identical CDR3 as well. J is TRBJ1-5 and V is TRBV6-5; the D is unclear. The CDR3 is 12 residues long. V was cut by 6 bases and J by 4 bases, with 7 bases left in between. In germline, CDR1 is MNHEY, CDR2 SVGAGI. In DNA, the CDR3 is TGTGCCAGCAGGACGGGGAATCAGCCCCAGCATTTT. This gives the protein CASRTGNQPQHF.

V is TRBV9 and J is TRBJ2-7; D not certain. Germline CDR1 is SGDLS and CDR2 is YYNGEE. The germline V and J ends were trimmed by 0 bases and 1 base, with 14 bases remaining between them. The CDR3 consists of 16 residues. The CDR3 sequence: CASSVALIASSYEQYF. The CDR3 DNA reads TGTGCCAGCAGCGTAGCTTTGATTGCGTCTTCCTACGAGCAGTACTTC.

Comment on this clone: This CDR3 is also generated by other DNA sequences in the sample. V and J are TRBV5-6 and TRBJ2-7; no clear D. The germline V gene encodes CDR1 SGHDT and CDR2 YYEEEE. CDR3 length: 12 amino acids. Trimming took off 2 bases at V and 4 bases at J, with 7 bases between the two ends. CDR3 coding DNA: TGTGCCAGCAGCTTATCGGTTTACGAGCAGTACTTC. Its translation: CASSLSVYEQYF.

This chain joins TRBV5-1 and TRBJ1-2; TRBD1 is a possible D gene (6 bases). V was trimmed by 5 bases and J by 0 bases, leaving 23 bases between them. The CDR3 covers 18 residues. Per the germline V gene, CDR1 is SGHRS and CDR2 is YFSETQ. CDR3 in DNA: TGCGCCAGCAGGCGGGAGCCGGCGGGGCGGGGGCCTAACTATGGCTACACCTTC. This translates into CASRREPAGRGPNYGYTF. Looking up the rest from reference TRBV5-1 and TRBJ1-2 gives the full variable domain: KAGVTQTPRYLIKTRGQQVTLSCSPISGHRSVSWYQQTPGQGLQFLFEYFSETQRNKGNFPGRFSGRQFSNSRSEMNVSTLELGDSALYLCASRREPAGRGPNYGYTFGSGTRLTVV.

V is TRBV11-2 and J is TRBJ1-6, with TRBD1 as a possible D gene (5 bases). V gave up 1 base and J gave up 9 bases, with 16 bases separating them. This CDR3 has 16 amino acids. The germline CDR1 and CDR2 sequences are SGHAT and FQNNGV. The CDR3: CASSLGVGTGTSPLHF. The CDR3 DNA follows: TGTGCCAGCAGCTTAGGTGTAGGAACCGGGACTTCACCCCTCCACTTT.

The chain combines TRBV7-2 with TRBJ2-7, with TRBD2 matching over 8 bases. The J segment lost 0 bases and the V segment lost 1 base, leaving 2 bases of the junction unmatched. Per the germline V gene, CDR1 is SGHTA and CDR2 is FQGNSA. This CDR3 has 15 residues. The chain's CDR3 is CASSLGSGSSYEQYF. Here the CDR3 DNA reads TGTGCCAGCAGCTTAGGGAGCGGGAGCTCCTACGAGCAGTACTTC. Full variable domain (missing parts from reference TRBV7-2 and TRBJ2-7): GAGVSQSPSNKVTEKGKDVELRCDPISGHTALYWYRQSLGQGLEFLIYFQGNSAPDKSGLPSDRFSAERTGGSVSTLTIQRTQQEDSAVYLCASSLGSGSSYEQYFGPGTRLTVT.

This clone was seen more than once but under ten times. V is TRBV10-3 and J is TRBJ1-1; maybe TRBD1 (6 bases). CDR3 size: 13 residues. Trimming removed 7 bases at V and 6 bases at J, with 15 bases between. Germline CDR1 and CDR2: ENHRY and SYGVKD. CDR3 residues: CAITSTGSPEAFF. DNA of the CDR3: TGTGCCATCACTAGCACAGGGTCCCCTGAAGCTTTCTTT.

The V and J genes are TRBV7-2 and TRBJ2-1; D is undetermined. Germline loops: CDR1 SGHTA, CDR2 FQGNSA. CDR3 length: 12 residues. Trimming cost V 1 base and J 7 bases, with 5 bases left between them. CDR3 nucleotide sequence: TGTGCCAGCAGCTTAGTTAGGAATGAGCAGTTCTTC. Translating it yields CASSLVRNEQFF.

This chain joins TRBV29-1 and TRBJ2-3; TRBD1 aligns across 8 bases. The CDR3 is 14 residues long. The germline V gene encodes CDR1 SQVTM and CDR2 ANQGSEA. The V and J ends lost 3 bases and 2 bases, in that order; junction bases with no gene match: 4. The CDR3 DNA sequence: TGCAGCGTTGACAGGGGGCTAGACACAGATACGCAGTATTTT. Protein: CSVDRGLDTDTQYF.

The chain couples TRBV5-4 to TRBJ1-2, with TRBD1 matching over 7 bases. CDR3 size: 15 residues. V shed 9 bases, J shed 4 bases, and the junction held 15 bases outside the gene matches. The germline gives CDR1 SGHNT, CDR2 YYREEE (reference sequence). The CDR3 is CATPGGGGVSYGYTF. The CDR3 region has the DNA TGTGCCACCCCAGGGGGAGGGGGTGTAAGCTATGGCTACACCTTC.

This clone was seen once. This rearrangement joins TRBV29-1 to TRBJ2-3, with D tentatively TRBD1 (6 bases). V was clipped by 3 bases and J by 0 bases, with 10 bases between them. The CDR3 has 14 amino acids. The germline V gene has CDR1 SQVTM and CDR2 ANQGSEA. The CDR3 protein is CSVDWQGSTDTQYF. CDR3 coding DNA: TGCAGCGTTGATTGGCAGGGGAGCACAGATACGCAGTATTTT.

J is TRBJ1-1 and V is TRBV10-3; TRBD1 agrees at 7 bases. Trimming removed 8 bases from V and 2 bases from J; junction bases left unmatched: 14. This CDR3 contains 16 residues. Germline-derived CDR1 and CDR2 are ENHRY and SYGVKD. The chain's CDR3 is CAIRLGTAVDNTEAFF. The CDR3 DNA sequence: TGTGCCATCCGCCTAGGGACAGCCGTTGATAACACTGAAGCTTTCTTT.

The chain has TRBV28 and TRBJ1-5; 7 nucleotides align to TRBD1. The length of the CDR3 is 16 residues. The ends lost 6 bases at V and 1 base at J; junction bases unmatched: 9. In germline, CDR1 is MDHEN, CDR2 SYDVKM. CDR3 residues: CASRFFYRGSNQPQHF. In DNA, the CDR3 is TGTGCCAGCAGGTTTTTTTACAGGGGCAGCAATCAGCCCCAGCATTTT.

V is TRBV5-6 and J is TRBJ2-6; D gene ambiguous. In germline, CDR1 is SGHDT, CDR2 YYEEEE. Between the trimmed V and J ends, which lost 2 bases and 3 bases, there was a span of 9 bases. This CDR3 has 15 amino acids. The DNA for the CDR3 is TGTGCCAGCAGCTTCCCGGTAGGTGGGGCCAACGTCCTGACTTTC. Protein sequence: CASSFPVGGANVLTF. Full variable domain (missing parts from reference TRBV5-6 and TRBJ2-6): DAGVTQSPTHLIKTRGQQVTLRCSPKSGHDTVSWYQQALGQGPQFIFQYYEEEERQRGNFPDRFSGHQFPNYSSELNVNALLLGDSALYLCASSFPVGGANVLTFGAGSRLTVL.

The chain has TRBV19 and TRBJ1-2; D gene unclear. V was shortened by 4 bases and J by 2 bases, with 8 bases between the two germline ends. Germline V lookup: CDR1 LNHDA, CDR2 SQIVND (reference sequence). The CDR3 is made up of 13 amino acids. This CDR3 is CASSSWVNYGYTF. Here the CDR3 DNA reads TGTGCCAGTAGTAGCTGGGTGAACTATGGCTACACCTTC. The complete variable domain, with remaining parts taken from reference TRBV19 and TRBJ1-2, reads DGGITQSPKYLFRKEGQNVTLSCEQNLNHDAMYWYRQDPGQGLRLIYYSQIVNDFQKGDIAEGYSVSREKKESFPLTVTSAQKNPTAFYLCASSSWVNYGYTFGSGTRLTVV.

The rearrangement joins TRBV15 to TRBJ2-7; weak D call: TRBD1 (5 bases). V was trimmed by 0 bases and J by 2 bases, leaving 11 bases between them. The CDR3 spans 15 residues. Germline V gene sequence: CDR1 LNHNV, CDR2 YYDKDF (reference sequence). In nucleotides, the CDR3 is TGTGCCACCAGCAGAGAAAGGGGCAGCACCTACGAGCAGTACTTC. Protein: CATSRERGSTYEQYF.

The chain couples TRBV4-1 to TRBJ1-1; no firm D call. In germline, CDR1 is MGHRA, CDR2 YSYEKL. The CDR3 extends over 16 amino acids. Deletions cut 3 bases from V and 2 bases from J, with 16 bases between. The CDR3 coding sequence is TGCGCCAGCAGCCATGGTAGTGGGTTGAAAAACACTGAAGCTTTCTTT. Encoded protein: CASSHGSGLKNTEAFF.

This clone occurred a few times. V gene TRBV7-2 combines with J gene TRBJ2-5, with 7 bases aligning to TRBD2. CDR3 length: 15 residues. The V and J ends lost 5 bases and 5 bases, in that order; junction bases with no gene match: 11. From germline, CDR1 is SGHTA and CDR2 FQGNSA. This CDR3 reads CASSEGAGWGETQYF. In nucleotides, the CDR3 is TGTGCCAGCAGCGAAGGAGCGGGATGGGGGGAGACCCAGTACTTC.

The rearrangement uses TRBV5-1 and TRBJ2-1, with a possible D match to TRBD2 (7 bases). The CDR3 totals 15 residues. The germline V gene encodes CDR1 SGHRS and CDR2 YFSETQ. Trimming left V 2 bases short and J 4 bases short, with 13 bases between. CDR3 in amino acids: CASSLQGLNYNEQFF. The CDR3 region has the DNA TGCGCCAGCAGCTTACAGGGACTAAATTACAATGAGCAGTTCTTC.

This rearrangement joins TRBV7-3 to TRBJ2-3; 8 bases align to TRBD2. Germline CDR1 reads SGHTA; CDR2 reads FQGTGA. The CDR3 is 17 residues long. The V and J ends lost 6 bases and 2 bases, in that order; junction bases with no gene match: 13. The CDR3 DNA follows: TGTGCCAGCAGTCTAAAGCCCCTAGCGGGTAACACAGATACGCAGTATTTT. This sequence encodes CASSLKPLAGNTDTQYF.

This clone has a handful of counts. The chain recombines TRBV4-1 with TRBJ1-2, with a possible D match to TRBD1 (5 bases). The CDR3 consists of 13 residues. The V and J ends lost 0 bases and 5 bases respectively, with 7 bases between them. The germline CDR1 and CDR2 sequences are MGHRA and YSYEKL. CDR3 DNA sequence: TGCGCCAGCAGCCAAGAGGGGCGGTATGGCTACACCTTC. Protein: CASSQEGRYGYTF.

This chain connects TRBV7-8 to TRBJ2-1; 8 bases line up with TRBD1. Germline V lookup: CDR1 SGHVS, CDR2 FQNEAQ. Trimming took 5 bases from V and 6 from J; bases not matched to a gene: 9. This CDR3 region has 15 residues. In DNA, the CDR3 is TGTGCCAGCAGCGCTGGGACAGGAACGGGCAATGAGCAGTTCTTC. Amino acids: CASSAGTGTGNEQFF. Full variable domain (outside the CDR3, taken from reference TRBV7-8 and TRBJ2-1): GAGVSQSPRYKVAKRGQDVALRCDPISGHVSLFWYQQALGQGPEFLTYFQNEAQLDKSGLPSDRFFAERPEGSVSTLKIQRTQQEDSAVYLCASSAGTGTGNEQFFGPGTRLTVL.

The chain uses TRBV6-5 and TRBJ2-7, with 7 bases fitting TRBD1. The CDR3 contains 13 residues. V shed 6 bases, J shed 3 bases, and the junction held 5 bases outside the gene matches. Germline values: CDR1 MNHEY, CDR2 SVGAGI. CDR3 coding DNA: TGTGCCAGCAGAGGGGACAGCCACTACGAGCAGTACTTC. Its protein product is CASRGDSHYEQYF.

CDR3 residues: CAISDAGASYEQYF. The CDR3 DNA reads TGTGCCATCAGTGATGCGGGGGCGTCCTACGAGCAGTACTTC. V and J are TRBV10-3 and TRBJ2-7; D possibly corresponds to TRBD2 (7 bases). This CDR3 comprises 14 residues. CDR1 is ENHRY and CDR2 is SYGVKD in the germline V gene. V lost 3 bases, J lost 1 base, and 10 bases lay in between.

This clone has at least ten counts. The chain employs TRBV18 and TRBJ2-2; D remains ambiguous. Per the germline V gene, CDR1 is KGHSH and CDR2 is LQKENI. Trimming took 5 bases from V and 1 from J, leaving 8 bases between them. The CDR3 length is 14 residues. Written as DNA, the CDR3 is TGTGCCAGCTCATTACAGAAGAACACCGGGGAGCTGTTTTTT. Its protein is CASSLQKNTGELFF.

The chain is built from TRBV27 and TRBJ2-1; a weak D match, TRBD1 (5 bases). The CDR3 covers 13 residues. The germline V gene encodes CDR1 MNHEY and CDR2 SMNVEV (reference sequence). V shed 2 bases and J shed 8 bases, with 10 bases lying between them. The CDR3 coding sequence is TGTGCCAGCAGTTTACAGGGTTCCGATGAGCAGTTCTTC. It specifies CASSLQGSDEQFF.

This sequence joins TRBV5-1 and TRBJ2-7; D may correspond to TRBD1 or TRBD2 (5 bases each). CDR1 is SGHRS and CDR2 is YFSETQ in the germline V gene. Trimming removed 5 bases at V and 3 bases at J, with 15 bases between. The CDR3 is made up of 14 amino acids. The CDR3 sequence: CASRARDGYYEQYF. The CDR3 DNA follows: TGCGCCAGCAGGGCCCGGGACGGGTACTACGAGCAGTACTTC.